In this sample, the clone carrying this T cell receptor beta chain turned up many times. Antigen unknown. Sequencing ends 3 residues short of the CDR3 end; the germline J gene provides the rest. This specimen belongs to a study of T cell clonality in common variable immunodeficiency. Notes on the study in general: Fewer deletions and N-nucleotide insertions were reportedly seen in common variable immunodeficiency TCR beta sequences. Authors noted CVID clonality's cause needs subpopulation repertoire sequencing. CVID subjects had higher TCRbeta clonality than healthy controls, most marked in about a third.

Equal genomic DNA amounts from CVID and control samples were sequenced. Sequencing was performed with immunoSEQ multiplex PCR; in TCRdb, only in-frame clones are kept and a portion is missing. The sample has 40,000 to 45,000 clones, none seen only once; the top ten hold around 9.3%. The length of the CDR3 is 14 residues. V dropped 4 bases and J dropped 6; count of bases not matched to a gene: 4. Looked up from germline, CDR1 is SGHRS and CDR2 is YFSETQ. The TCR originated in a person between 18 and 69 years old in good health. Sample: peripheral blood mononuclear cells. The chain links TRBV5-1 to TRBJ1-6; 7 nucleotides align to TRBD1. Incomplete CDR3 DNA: TGCGCCAGCAGCCCGACAGGGAGTAATTCACCC. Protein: CASSPTGSNSP. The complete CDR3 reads CASSPTGSNSPLHF. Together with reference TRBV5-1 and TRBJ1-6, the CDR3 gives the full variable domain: KAGVTQTPRYLIKTRGQQVTLSCSPISGHRSVSWYQQTPGQGLQFLFEYFSETQRNKGNFPGRFSGRQFSNSRSEMNVSTLELGDSALYLCASSPTGSNSPLHFGNGTRLTVT.